This T cell receptor (beta chain) was profiled in a study of shared clonotypes between healthy human individuals. Turning to the study itself: Donors, aged 18 to 49, were a couple of women and a few men.

Study conclusions and caveats: Sequencing depth was expected to affect clonotype sharing among donors.

The V and J ends lost 7 bases and 5 bases, in that order; junction bases with no gene match: 22. CDR1 and CDR2 from the germline V gene are MDHEN and SYDVKM. The CDR3 consists of 19 residues. TCRdb's table, derived via immunoSEQ multiplex PCR, lists solely in-frame clones and lacks some. Of some 2,500,000 clones listed, approximately 93% were seen once; the top ten hold 0.36%. The CD4+ fraction was divided into a CD45RA+ naive subset and a CD45RA-negative memory subset. This clone was observed once. Its matching antigen is unknown. This TCR came from a man aged 18-30 years in good health. Some clones in this sample may be carry-over from other donors' samples. Specimen: naive CD4+ T cells from PBMCs. Noted subset: CD45RA+ positively selected. This chain connects TRBV28 to TRBJ2-7, with 11 nucleotides matching TRBD1. CDR3 sequence: CASIPSTPGQGARFHEQYF. The CDR3 DNA follows: TGTGCCAGCATTCCATCCACCCCCGGACAGGGGGCAAGGTTTCACGAGCAGTACTTC.